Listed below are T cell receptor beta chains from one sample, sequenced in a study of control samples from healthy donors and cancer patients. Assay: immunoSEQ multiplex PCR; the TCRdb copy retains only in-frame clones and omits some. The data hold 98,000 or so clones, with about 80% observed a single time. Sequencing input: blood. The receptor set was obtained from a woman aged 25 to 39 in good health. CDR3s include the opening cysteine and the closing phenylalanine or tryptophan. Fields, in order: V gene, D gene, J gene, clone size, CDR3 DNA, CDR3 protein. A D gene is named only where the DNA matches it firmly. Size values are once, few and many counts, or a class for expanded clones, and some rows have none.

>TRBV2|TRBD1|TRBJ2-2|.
TGTGCCAGCAGCATAGGACAGGGGCGCACCGGGGAGCTGTTTTTT
CASSIGQGRTGELFF
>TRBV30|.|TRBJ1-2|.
TGTGCCTGGAGTGGGAGGTGGGGTTCGAGATATGGCTACACCTTC
CAWSGRWGSRYGYTF
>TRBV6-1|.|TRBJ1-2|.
TGTGCCAGCAGTGAAGGCAGGAACTATGGCTACACCTTC
CASSEGRNYGYTF
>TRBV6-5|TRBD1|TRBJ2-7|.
TGTGCCAGCACAGGGGGCTACGAGCAGTACTTC
CASTGGYEQYF
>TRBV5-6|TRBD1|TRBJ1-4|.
TGTGCCAGCAGCGATAATCCGGGACAGGTATCGGAAAAACTGTTTTTT
CASSDNPGQVSEKLFF
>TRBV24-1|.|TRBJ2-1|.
TGTGCCACCAGTGATTTCCAGGGGTCGACCCATGAGCAGTTCTTC
CATSDFQGSTHEQFF
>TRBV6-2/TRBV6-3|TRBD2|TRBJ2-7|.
TGTGCCAGCAGTTACTCGTCTAGCGGGGGCTACGAGCAGTACTTC
CASSYSSSGGYEQYF
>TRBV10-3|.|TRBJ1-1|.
TGTGCCATCAGCCTTACAGGGTCCACTGAAGCTTTCTTT
CAISLTGSTEAFF
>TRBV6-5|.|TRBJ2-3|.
TGTGCCAGCACCCGGGACGGGAAGTCGGATACGCAGTATTTT
CASTRDGKSDTQYF
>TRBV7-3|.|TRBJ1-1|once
TGTGCCAGCAGCCCAACCTACAGGGATTGGACTGAAGCTTTCTTT
CASSPTYRDWTEAFF
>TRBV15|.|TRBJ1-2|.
TGTGCCACCAGCAGAGCGCAAGGCTATGGCTACACCTTC
CATSRAQGYGYTF
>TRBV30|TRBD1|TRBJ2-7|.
TGTGCCTGGAGTACAGGGGGCTACGAGCAGTACTTC
CAWSTGGYEQYF
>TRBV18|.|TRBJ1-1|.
TGTGCCAGCTCACCAATTAGGCAGGTAACTGAAGCTTTCTTT
CASSPIRQVTEAFF
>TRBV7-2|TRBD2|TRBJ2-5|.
TGTGCCAGCAGCTCCAGACTAGCGGGGGGTTATGAGACCCAGTACTTC
CASSSRLAGGYETQYF
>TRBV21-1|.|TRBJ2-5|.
TGTGCCAGCAGCAAACAAGTTCGGCGAGGACAGGGACAAGAGACCCAGTACTTC
CASSKQVRRGQGQETQYF
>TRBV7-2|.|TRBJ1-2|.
TGTGCCAGCAGCTTAGCAACGGCTTATGGCTACACCTTC
CASSLATAYGYTF
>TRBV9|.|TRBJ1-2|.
TGTGCCAGCAGAGCGGGACCGCAACATGGCTACACCTTC
CASRAGPQHGYTF
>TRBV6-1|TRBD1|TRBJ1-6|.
TGTGCCAGCAGTGATCAGCCGGGACAGGATAATTCACCCCTCCACTTT
CASSDQPGQDNSPLHF
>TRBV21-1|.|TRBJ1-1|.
TGTGCCAGCAGCAAGCCTGAGACGGAGAACACTGAAGCTTTCTTT
CASSKPETENTEAFF
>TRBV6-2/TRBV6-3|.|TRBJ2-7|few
TGTGCCAGCAGCCCTTTACACGAGCAGTACTTC
CASSPLHEQYF
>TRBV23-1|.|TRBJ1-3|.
TGCGCCAGCAGTCAAGTAACAGGGACCTCTGGAAACACCATATATTTT
CASSQVTGTSGNTIYF
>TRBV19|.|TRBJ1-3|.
TGTGCCAGTAGTATGGGCAGCGGGGGAGGAAACACCATATATTTT
CASSMGSGGGNTIYF
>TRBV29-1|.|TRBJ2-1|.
TGCAGCGTTGAAGGGTCGGGGAGCTCCTACAATGAGCAGTTCTTC
CSVEGSGSSYNEQFF
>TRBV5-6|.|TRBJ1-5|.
TGTGCCAGCAGCTTGCGCTACCTCAATCAGCCCCAGCATTTT
CASSLRYLNQPQHF
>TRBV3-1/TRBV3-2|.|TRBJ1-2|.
TGTGCCAGCAGCCAAGATCGGCCGCCGCACTATGGCTACACCTTC
CASSQDRPPHYGYTF
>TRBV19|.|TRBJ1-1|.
TGTGCCAGTAGTATCGGAGGGATGAACACTGAAGCTTTCTTT
CASSIGGMNTEAFF
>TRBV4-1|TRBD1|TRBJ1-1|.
TGCGCCAGCAGCAAGGAGGTGGACAGGGGACGGACTGAAGCTTTCTTT
CASSKEVDRGRTEAFF
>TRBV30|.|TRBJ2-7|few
TGTGCCTGGGGAGCCGGGGACTACGAGCAGTACTTC
CAWGAGDYEQYF
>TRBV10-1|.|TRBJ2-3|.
TGCGCCAGCAGTAAGGGGGGCGCCGGCACAGATACGCAGTATTTT
CASSKGGAGTDTQYF
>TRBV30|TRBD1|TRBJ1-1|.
TGTGCCTGGAGTAAGGGACAGGGGCGGGGTACTGAAGCTTTCTTT
CAWSKGQGRGTEAFF
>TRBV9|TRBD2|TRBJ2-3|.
TGTGCCAGCAGCGTCGGTAGCGGGGGCACAGATACGCAGTATTTT
CASSVGSGGTDTQYF
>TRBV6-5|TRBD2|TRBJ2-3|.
TGTGCCAGCAGTTACCTGCGGGGGAGCAGCACAGATACGCAGTATTTT
CASSYLRGSSTDTQYF
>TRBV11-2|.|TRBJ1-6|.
TGTGCCAGCAGCCAAGCTGCCCCCGGGGTGGGGAATTCACCCCTCCACTTT
CASSQAAPGVGNSPLHF
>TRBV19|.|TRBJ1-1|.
TGTGCCAGTAGTATTGGCCAGGGGTGGAACACTGAAGCTTTCTTT
CASSIGQGWNTEAFF
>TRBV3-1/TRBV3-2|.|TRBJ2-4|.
TGTGCCAGCAGCCAAGATATTCTAGGGCGAACCATTCAGTACTTC
CASSQDILGRTIQYF
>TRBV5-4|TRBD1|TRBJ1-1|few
TGTGCCAGCAGCCAGGGGGAACGCCCGAACACTGAAGCTTTCTTT
CASSQGERPNTEAFF
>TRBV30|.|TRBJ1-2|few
TGTGCCTGGAGTAGGGGGACCGACCCCTATGGCTACACCTTC
CAWSRGTDPYGYTF
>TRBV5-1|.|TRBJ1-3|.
TGCGCCAGCAGCTTGGCATCCGGGACACCCGGAAACACCATATATTTT
CASSLASGTPGNTIYF
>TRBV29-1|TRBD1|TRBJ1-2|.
TGCAGCGTTTCAACAGGGGGCTATGGCTACACCTTC
CSVSTGGYGYTF
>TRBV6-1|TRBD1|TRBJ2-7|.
TGTGCCAGCAGTGAAGCCGACATAGACAGGGGGCGAATCTCCTACGAGCAGTACTTC
CASSEADIDRGRISYEQYF
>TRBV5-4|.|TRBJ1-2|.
TGTGCCAGCAGCCCGCCCGGGCGCGCCGTGGGGGACTATGGCTACACCTTC
CASSPPGRAVGDYGYTF
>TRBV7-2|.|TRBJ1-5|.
TGTGCCAGCAGTACTACAGGGTCCGGCAATCAGCCCCAGCATTTT
CASSTTGSGNQPQHF
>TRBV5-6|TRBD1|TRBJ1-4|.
TGTGCCAGCAGCTTGACTACCGGGACAGGGTCCGGTAAACTGTTTTTT
CASSLTTGTGSGKLFF
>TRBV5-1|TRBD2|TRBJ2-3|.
TGCGCCAGCAGCTTCTTAGCGGGGGGCACAGATACGCAGTATTTT
CASSFLAGGTDTQYF
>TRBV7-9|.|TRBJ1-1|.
TGTGCCAGCAGTTTAAGGACCACTGAAGCTTTCTTT
CASSLRTTEAFF
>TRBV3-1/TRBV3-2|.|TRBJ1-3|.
TGTGCCAGCAGCCAAGCGTGGAGGAAAGCATTTGACTCTGGAAACACCATATATTTT
CASSQAWRKAFDSGNTIYF
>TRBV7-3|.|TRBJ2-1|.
TGTGCCAGCAGCTTAGACAGTTACAATGAGCAGTTCTTC
CASSLDSYNEQFF
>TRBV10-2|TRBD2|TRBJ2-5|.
TGCGCCAGCAGTGGGACTAGCGCCCTTGGGGAAACCCAGTACTTC
CASSGTSALGETQYF
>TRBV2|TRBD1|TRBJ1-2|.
TGTGCCAGCAGTGAAGCGCGGGGACAGGGTTACTATGGCTACACCTTC
CASSEARGQGYYGYTF
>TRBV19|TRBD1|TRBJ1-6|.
TGTGCCAGTAGTCCCTACAGGGGCGCCTATAATTCACCCCTCCACTTT
CASSPYRGAYNSPLHF
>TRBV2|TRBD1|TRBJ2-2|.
TGTGCCAGCAGGTCCGGGACAGGGAGGACCGGGGAGCTGTTTTTT
CASRSGTGRTGELFF